The clone carrying this TCR beta chain was counted only a few times. Its antigen remains unknown. This entry belongs to a study of vaccination and CD4 T cells after COVID-19. Study-level information: Cellular stimulation was performed using overlapping spike peptides derived from SARS-CoV-2, HCoV-NL63, HCoV-OC43 and HCoV-229E.

The ends were cut back, 7 bases at V and 5 bases at J, with 11 bases in the middle. CDR1 and CDR2 from the germline V gene are DFQATT and SNEGSKA (reference sequence). The length of the CDR3 is 11 residues. Study-wide results and limits: Median reactive clonotypes, those recognizing SARS-CoV-2, rose from about 22 to 38, not significantly.

Sequenced with the Oncomine TCR Beta short-read assay was DNA taken from cultured CD4+ T cells. The genomic DNA was obtained from cultured CD4+ T cells by extraction with the QIAamp micro DNA kit. TCRdb reprocessed the PCR reads with MiXCR, giving one entry per CDR3 protein. The table has fewer than 9,000 distinct CDR3 sequences, around 57% seen once. Treatment here: roughly ten-day PBMC culture with coronavirus spike peptide pools or control peptides (ViraFEST assay). The sequenced sample was CD4+ T cells from blood, cultured in vitro. The chain employs TRBV20-1 and TRBJ2-5, with a weak D call TRBD2 (6 bases). This clonotype originated in a human donor who had recovered from COVID-19. The CDR3 coding sequence is TGCAGTGGTCGGGCGGGGGAGACCCAGTACTTC. As protein: CSGRAGETQYF.